This T cell receptor beta chain was identified during a study of blood T cell repertoires in COVID-19. V was cut by 5 bases and J by 0 bases, with 13 bases left in between. Germline V CDR1 and CDR2: SGHTA, FQGNSA. This CDR3 has 16 residues. The table lists this clone with a few counts. Authors' data handling: Nucleated cell number was recorded as an estimate derived from reference gene primer amplification. Data came from immunoSEQ multiplex PCR; TCRdb stores just in-frame clones and leaves some out. V and J calls and clone size are given by that table; D and trimming were obtained from the DNA. The sample carries about 190,000 clones, approximately 91% recorded once.

The sequencing input was peripheral blood. This TCR derives from a woman in her thirties or forties who had recovered from COVID-19. The V call is TRBV7-2, the J call TRBJ1-4; no firm D call. The CDR3: CASSTRRGATNEKLFF. The CDR3 coding sequence is TGTGCCAGCAGCACCCGAAGAGGTGCAACTAATGAAAAACTGTTTTTT.